The sequence of this T cell receptor beta chain was determined in a study of regulatory T cells in long-lasting Graves disease (dated by TCRdb to the early 2020s). Turning to the overall study: Patients with newly diagnosed Graves' disease had been on antithyroid drugs for under 3 months. Patients with persistent Graves' disease were compared with patients with newly diagnosed Graves' disease using TCR sequencing and RNA sequencing of peripheral blood. The study was registered as a clinical trial and conducted in China. A total of around 35 samples underwent TCR sequencing: 13 from persistent and about 20 from newly diagnosed Graves' disease patients. What the study reported, not specific to this receptor: The study examined only peripheral blood because the primary lesion, thyroid tissue, could not be accessed. The authors acknowledged the small sample size as a limitation that may reduce accuracy. Persistent disease showed preferential use of TRBV28, TRBJ1-2 and TRBJ2-5, whereas newly diagnosed disease favored TRBV20-1 and TRBJ2-1. More public clonotypes were shared among persistent patients (approximately 3,000) than among newly diagnosed patients (966). Sequencing and analysis were restricted to the TCR beta chain. Compared with newly diagnosed patients, patients with persistent Graves' disease had lower TCR Shannon entropy and fewer highly expanded clones, which suggests clonal expansion.

Library method: multiplex PCR. Instrument on record: Illumina HiSeq 4000. TCR beta libraries were built with iRepertoire HTBI primers and Arm-PCR amplification of CDR3 regions. Before sequencing, the PCR products underwent gel purification. The study's processing was this. A total of 62 TRBV and some 15 TRBJ segments were identified across samples and were used for gene usage analysis of CDR3 amino acid clonotypes. COPE and FqMerger were used to merge filtered high-quality paired reads into contigs. BLAST was used to align contigs to the IMGT TRBV, TRBD and TRBJ reference genes, and CDR3 was defined following IMGT. Highly expanded clones were defined as clonotypes with a frequency above 0.1%. Shannon entropy was used to measure repertoire diversity, and the Gini coefficient was used to measure V-J evenness. Public clonotypes were defined as clonotypes shared by more than one individual. TCRdb reprocessed the public reads (quality trimming at Q25 with fastp, clone calling with MiXCR) and kept in-frame beta chains. Each CDR3 protein appears once, grouped with its most common genes and DNA. The V and J calls and clone size are TCRdb's, not the authors'. The sample records under 500,000 distinct CDR3 sequences, about a sixth of which are singletons. The biggest ten clones account for about 10% of the sample.

The time point label corresponds to: newly diagnosed GD, antithyroid drugs for less than 3 months. For both TCR sequencing and RNA sequencing, RNA was extracted from PBMCs in TRIzol. Graves' disease was diagnosed according to American Thyroid Association guidelines. Patients were recruited from an endocrinology department in Xi'an, China. Each patient gave approximately 10 milliliters of peripheral blood, collected in an EDTA anticoagulant tube. PBMCs were isolated by Ficoll Paque Plus density gradient separation without further T cell sorting. RNA quality was checked with an Agilent 2100 Bioanalyzer and agarose gel, and concentration with a NanoDrop 2000. The germline V gene encodes CDR1 LNHDA and CDR2 SQIVND (reference sequence). Compared with germline, V lacks 3 bases and J lacks 5 bases; bases without a gene match: 15. The CDR3 runs 17 amino acids, cysteine and phenylalanine included. Only the CDR3 region is kept as DNA, spanning 51 bases read in frame from base 1.

The table lists this clonotype with a few counts. Its binding antigen is unknown. The sample holds no much larger clone one base away, and base qualities are not on file. The same data also went into a second study, on T cells in Graves' hyperthyroidism and ophthalmopathy. Looking at the second paper: Graves' hyperthyroidism was defined as stable when no progression to ophthalmopathy occurred over 18 months of follow-up. The hyperthyroidism patients were between 18 and 65 years old and newly diagnosed, with a disease duration of less than 2 months. Any patient with an uncontrolled infection, another autoimmune disease, pregnancy or lactation was excluded. Clinical symptoms, serum thyroxine and TRAb, thyroid ultrasound, and orbital computed tomography formed the basis for the diagnoses. A first-round RT-PCR of the TCR CDR3 used the HTBI primer set with the Qiagen OneStep RT-PCR kit. Most expanded thyroid clonotypes (frequency above 0.001) were also found in blood, which suggests that blood repertoires may mirror thyroid immune responses. A model built on a 13 V-J signature distinguished ophthalmopathy from stable hyperthyroidism, reaching approximately 89% sensitivity and around 81% specificity in cross-validation and 80%/75% in testing. In validation, the model predicted progression to ophthalmopathy with roughly 66% sensitivity and about 73% specificity, a median of about 6 months before onset. A discovery cohort of about a hundred patients, roughly 43 with Graves' ophthalmopathy and about 60 with stable Graves' hyperthyroidism, was used to find distinguishing TCR V-J signatures. Prospective prediction of ophthalmopathy was tested in an independent validation cohort of 18 to 20 hyperthyroidism patients and roughly 16 patients who later progressed to ophthalmopathy. The approximately 100 discovery patients were divided at random into training and test sets in a 7:3 ratio. Thyroid tissue and blood T-cell repertoires from roughly six Graves' hyperthyroidism patients were also compared in the study. After sampling, hyperthyroidism patients received methimazole starting at 30 mg daily, and ophthalmopathy patients received high-dose intravenous methylprednisolone. The libraries were constructed in a second round of multiplex PCR and then size-selected and purified. Sequencing of the libraries was done on an Illumina HiSeq2000 using paired-end 100 bp reads. SOAPnuke was used to process the raw data, throwing out any read that contained adapters or uncalled bases, had a mean Phred below 15, or lacked an exact constant-primer or identifier match. COPE v1.2.5 was used to merge high-quality paired reads, and clonotypes were defined as unique nucleotide sequences. MiTCR v1.1 was used to align the clonotypes against IMGT TRBV, TRBD and TRBJ reference segments. The analysis included only V-J combinations with a frequency above 0.0001, which together covered 99.2% of the repertoires. A TCS score was defined as the ratio of F50 (clonal expansion) to E x V (chaos), with BLOSUM62-based TCRdist applied between CDR3 peptides within each V-J. Welch's t-statistics and random forest reduced 450 to 600 V-J features to about 12, which were used in a naive Bayes classifier (R e1071). No statistical method was used to fix the sample size in advance, and group allocation was not hidden from the investigators. The paper describes TCR Vbeta CDR3 sequencing of fewer than 150 peripheral blood samples, made up of 43 ophthalmopathy patients, approximately 73 hyperthyroidism patients and 17 progressor patients.

This TCR was sampled from a woman aged 25 to 45 with Graves disease. Donor details come from another sample of the same person, matched by shared clones. Sequencing used peripheral blood mononuclear cells (PBMCs), obtained at new diagnosis, from a patient treated with antithyroid drugs. The rearrangement joined TRBV19 to TRBJ2-7; 8 bases in the middle match TRBD2. CDR3 protein: CASSIGGSSGRTNEQYF. The nucleotide sequence reads as follows: TGTGCCAGTAGTATCGGAGGGAGCAGCGGGAGAACTAACGAGCAGTACTTC.